Listed below are T cell receptor beta chains from one sample, sequenced in a study of CD8 T cells in ankylosing spondylitis. TCRdb re-derived calls from the 5' RACE reads in MiXCR, one entry per CDR3 protein. The sample shows a few hundred thousand distinct CDR3 sequences, roughly 10% of them seen only once. Material: blood, either unsorted or a sorted T cell fraction (not recorded which). The receptors stem from a male donor with ankylosing spondylitis or in good health (not recorded which). The CDR3 runs from the conserved cysteine through the conserved F or W. The D gene is left open where the match is weak. Only some rows state a clone size, as once, few, many or a class for expanded clones.

D gene	V gene	clone size	J gene	CDR3 DNA	CDR3 protein
TRBD1	TRBV5-5	once	TRBJ2-5	TGTGCCAGCAGCGTGGGGACAGCCCAAGAGACCCAGTACTTC	CASSVGTAQETQYF
NA	TRBV4-2	many	TRBJ2-2	TGTGCCAGCAGCCCGATCGACAGAGACACCGGGGAGCTGTTTTTT	CASSPIDRDTGELFF
NA	TRBV12-3/TRBV12-4	many	TRBJ2-1	TGTGCCAGCAGGAACAGGGTTACTGAGCAGTTCTTC	CASRNRVTEQFF
NA	TRBV7-9	many	TRBJ1-2	TGTGCCAGCAGCTGGGAGTCCTATGGCTACACCTTC	CASSWESYGYTF
TRBD1	TRBV5-1	NA	TRBJ2-5	TGCGCCAGCAGCTTGAGACCGGGACAGCGTCAAGAGACCCAGTACTTC	CASSLRPGQRQETQYF
NA	TRBV3-1	many	TRBJ2-1	TGTGCCAGCAGCTATGGCGGGGGCGAGGATGAGCAGTTCTTC	CASSYGGGEDEQFF
NA	TRBV3-1	many	TRBJ1-3	TGTGCCAGCAGCGGGACAATCTCTGGAAACACCATATATTTT	CASSGTISGNTIYF
NA	TRBV5-4	few	TRBJ2-1	TGTGCCAGCAGCGTAACCGGTACGGGGCGGAGATCCTACAATGAGCAGTTCTTC	CASSVTGTGRRSYNEQFF
NA	TRBV12-3/TRBV12-4	many	TRBJ1-6	TGTGCCAGCAGTTTGGTGGATTCTTCACCCCTCCACTTT	CASSLVDSSPLHF
NA	TRBV5-1	many	TRBJ1-2	TGCGCCAGCAGCGACACAGGGTACTATGGCTACACCTTC	CASSDTGYYGYTF
NA	TRBV7-2	many	TRBJ2-5	TGTGCCACCCGGAGGGGCGGAGAGACCCAGTACTTC	CATRRGGETQYF
TRBD1	TRBV15	many	TRBJ2-5	TGTGCCACCAGCAGGGGACAGTACCAAGAGACCCAGTACTTC	CATSRGQYQETQYF
NA	TRBV28	many	TRBJ2-5	TGTGCCAGCAGACCCACAGGGAGACAAGAGACCCAGTACTTC	CASRPTGRQETQYF
NA	TRBV7-8	NA	TRBJ2-1	TGTGCCAGCAGCTTAGCTGTCGTCACCAATGAGCAGTTCTTC	CASSLAVVTNEQFF
TRBD2	TRBV19	many	TRBJ2-5	TGTGCCAGTAGTACTTACCTAGGGGCGGGAGAGGAGACCCAGTACTTC	CASSTYLGAGEETQYF
TRBD2	TRBV30	few	TRBJ2-7	TGTGCCTGGAGCACCGGACCAAGCAGCGGGAGCTACGAGCAGTACTTC	CAWSTGPSSGSYEQYF
NA	TRBV20-1	many	TRBJ2-7	TGCAGTGCTAGAGCGGACGTATTACGGGAGCAGTACTTC	CSARADVLREQYF
NA	TRBV12-3/TRBV12-4	many	TRBJ1-1	TGCGCCAGCAGCTTGGGACTGAACACTGAAGCTTTCTTT	CASSLGLNTEAFF
NA	TRBV12-3/TRBV12-4	many	TRBJ2-2	TGTGCCAGCAGCCCAGGGGTTGACACCGGGGAGCTGTTTTTT	CASSPGVDTGELFF
NA	TRBV5-4	NA	TRBJ2-3	TGTGCCACCAGCTTGAGAGTTTCGGGTAGCGGAGATACGCAGTATTTT	CATSLRVSGSGDTQYF
NA	TRBV12-3/TRBV12-4	many	TRBJ2-4	TGTGCCAGCAGCACAGGGTCCGGCAAAAACATTCAGTACTTC	CASSTGSGKNIQYF
NA	TRBV5-1	many	TRBJ2-7	TGCGCCAGCAGTCCCCAGGGGATCCCCGAGCAGTACTTC	CASSPQGIPEQYF
NA	TRBV3-1	NA	TRBJ1-1	TGTGCCAGCAGCCAAGGACCTTCGGAGGACTCCGCTTTCTTT	CASSQGPSEDSAFF
TRBD1	TRBV5-1	many	TRBJ2-2	TGCGCCAGCGCAGAACGGGACAGAATCACCGGGGAGCTGTTTTTT	CASAERDRITGELFF
NA	TRBV9	many	TRBJ2-7	TGTGCCAGCAGCGTTGCCCCCGGGGGCCTTTACGAGCAGTACTTC	CASSVAPGGLYEQYF
NA	TRBV5-1	many	TRBJ1-1	TGCGCCAGCAGCTTGGGGCAGGGTGGTAGTAGCACTGAAGCTTTCTTT	CASSLGQGGSSTEAFF
NA	TRBV20-1	many	TRBJ2-3	TGCAGTGCCGAGTTAACAGGGATGCATACGCAGTATTTT	CSAELTGMHTQYF
NA	TRBV6-2/TRBV6-3	many	TRBJ2-7	TGTGCCAGCAGTGATACTAGCTATTACGAGCAGTACTTC	CASSDTSYYEQYF
NA	TRBV5-1	many	TRBJ2-1	TGCGCCAGCAGCCCCCTAGATTCCTCCTACAATGAGCAGTTCTTC	CASSPLDSSYNEQFF
NA	TRBV28	NA	TRBJ1-1	TGTGCCAGCAGTTTAACTGGGGCGTGGGGCACTGAAGCTTTCTTT	CASSLTGAWGTEAFF
NA	TRBV12-3/TRBV12-4	few	TRBJ1-4	TGTGCCAGCAGTCCGGGACAAGGCGTCGAAAAACTGTTTTTT	CASSPGQGVEKLFF
NA	TRBV5-1	many	TRBJ2-3	TGCGCCAGCAGCTTTACAACAAGGGAGACAGATACGCAGTATTTT	CASSFTTRETDTQYF
TRBD2	TRBV11-2	few	TRBJ2-1	TGTGCCAGCAGCCCTTCGACTAGCGCCGCCTATTACAATGAGCAGTTCTTC	CASSPSTSAAYYNEQFF
NA	TRBV12-3/TRBV12-4	NA	TRBJ2-3	TGTGCCAGCAACCACGCCGGGACTCTCACAGATACGCAGTATTTT	CASNHAGTLTDTQYF
TRBD2	TRBV3-1	NA	TRBJ2-2	TGTGCCTCCTGCCAAGGACTAGCGGGGGGGCCGTTCACCGGGGAGCTGTTTTTT	CASCQGLAGGPFTGELFF
NA	TRBV12-5	NA	TRBJ1-5	TGTGCTAGTGGTACCGGGACGCAGTATAGCAATCAGCCCCAGCATTTT	CASGTGTQYSNQPQHF
TRBD1	TRBV5-5	many	TRBJ1-2	TGTGCCAGCAGCTTGCAATCGACAGGGGGCTATGGCTACACCTTC	CASSLQSTGGYGYTF
NA	TRBV3-1	NA	TRBJ2-2	TGTGCCAGCAGCCAAGTTCGGCCAGACCTAGACACCGGGGAGCTGTTTTTT	CASSQVRPDLDTGELFF
NA	TRBV7-9	few	TRBJ2-1	TGTGCCAGCCCCGGGTCGTCAGGGTCTCATGAGCAGTTCTTC	CASPGSSGSHEQFF
NA	TRBV6-6	NA	TRBJ2-1	TGTGCCAGCAGTCTCGGACAGAAGCAGTTCTTC	CASSLGQKQFF
TRBD2	TRBV20-1	many	TRBJ2-3	TGCAGTGCTAGCGAGATAGCGGGAGAGGGGTTCACAGATACGCAGTATTTT	CSASEIAGEGFTDTQYF
NA	TRBV24-1	few	TRBJ2-3	TGTGCCACCAGTGACCCCGACCGCACAGATACGCAGTATTTT	CATSDPDRTDTQYF
NA	TRBV12-3/TRBV12-4	many	TRBJ1-3	TGTGCCAGCAGTTTAGGGGGAGGGGAGGGAAACACCATATATTTT	CASSLGGGEGNTIYF
NA	TRBV21-1	many	TRBJ1-1	TGTGCCAGCAGCAAGGGGTCTGGGAGATCCACTGAAGCTTTCTTT	CASSKGSGRSTEAFF
NA	TRBV6-1	NA	TRBJ2-7	TGTGCCAGCAGTGATGCAAGGGTCGAAGGGCCTTACTTC	CASSDARVEGPYF
NA	TRBV6-2/TRBV6-3	few	TRBJ2-7	TGTGCCAGCAGTTCTCCCTTGGAGCAGTACTTC	CASSSPLEQYF
NA	TRBV20-1	many	TRBJ1-2	TGCAGTGCGCCGCCCCGGACAGTAAAATATGGCTACACCTTC	CSAPPRTVKYGYTF
TRBD1	TRBV5-6	many	TRBJ1-6	TGTGCCAGCAGCTCGCAGGGGGATAATTCACCCCTCCACTTT	CASSSQGDNSPLHF
NA	TRBV6-6	NA	TRBJ2-2	TGTGCCAGCAGGAGCCCTCCCGGGGAGCTGTTTTTT	CASRSPPGELFF
NA	TRBV19	NA	TRBJ1-4	TGTGCCAGTAAGGGTACGGGAGACAATGAAAAACTGTTTTTT	CASKGTGDNEKLFF
NA	TRBV2	NA	TRBJ2-5	TGTGCCAGCAGTGAAGCGTCCGGTTGGGAGACCCAGTACTTC	CASSEASGWETQYF
TRBD2	TRBV4-1	NA	TRBJ2-2	TGCGCCAGCAGCCAAGATTCTACTAGCGCCACTGAGGGCACCGGGGAGCTGTTTTTT	CASSQDSTSATEGTGELFF
NA	TRBV5-6	many	TRBJ2-1	TGTGCCAGCAGCCCGTGGAGGAGCTCCTACAATGAGCAGTTCTTC	CASSPWRSSYNEQFF
NA	TRBV24-1	many	TRBJ2-7	TGTGCCACCAGTGTCGGCGGCTACGAGCAGTACTTC	CATSVGGYEQYF
TRBD2	TRBV27	NA	TRBJ2-7	TGTGCCAGCAGTTTAGAGGGAGGGCGACCCTACGAGCAGTACTTC	CASSLEGGRPYEQYF